This T cell receptor beta chain was sequenced for a study of blood T cells in healthy people across ages. Study context: Template switching captured about one barcoded beta molecule per two T cells. Points from the study as a whole: The recorded TCR beta diversity per million T cells decreased in a roughly linear manner with age. Strongly correlated with naive T cell percentage was TCR beta diversity.

On this clonotype itself: Its antigen is unidentified.

This CDR3 contains 12 residues. The V end lost 4 bases, the J end lost 3 bases, and 10 bases lay between the germline ends. Looked up from germline, CDR1 is SQVTM and CDR2 is ANQGSEA. A J-beta primer mix and a sample-barcoded 5' primer were used in a second PCR of about 6 to 12 cycles. MiXCR, applied by TCRdb to the 5' RACE reads, yields one record per CDR3 protein. The sample shows about 800,000 distinct CDR3 sequences, nearly 60% of them seen only once. This receptor was identified in a man under 40 in good health. The specimen sequenced was blood. This chain uses TRBV29-1 with TRBJ2-7; D ambiguous. In DNA, the CDR3 is TGCAGCGTTGTTTCGCAGATCTACGAGCAGTACTTC. The encoded protein is CSVVSQIYEQYF.